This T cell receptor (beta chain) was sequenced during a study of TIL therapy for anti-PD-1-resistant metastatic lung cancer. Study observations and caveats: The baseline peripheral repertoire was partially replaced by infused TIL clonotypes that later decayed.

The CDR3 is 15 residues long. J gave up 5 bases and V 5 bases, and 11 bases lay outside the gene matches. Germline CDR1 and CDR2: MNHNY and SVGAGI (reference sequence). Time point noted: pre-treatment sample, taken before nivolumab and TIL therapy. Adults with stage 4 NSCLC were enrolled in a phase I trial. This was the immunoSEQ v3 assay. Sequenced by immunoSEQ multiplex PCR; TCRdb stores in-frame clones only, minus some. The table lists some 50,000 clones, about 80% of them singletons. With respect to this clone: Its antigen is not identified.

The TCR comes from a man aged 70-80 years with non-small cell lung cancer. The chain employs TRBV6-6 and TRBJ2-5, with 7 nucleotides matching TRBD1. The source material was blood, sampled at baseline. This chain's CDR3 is CASSTGTVRWETQYF. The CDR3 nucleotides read TGTGCCAGCAGTACCGGGACAGTTAGGTGGGAGACCCAGTACTTC.